These T cell receptor beta chains were read from a single sample in a study of technical replicates of blood from four donors. Here immunoSEQ multiplex PCR was the method, and the copy in TCRdb shows in-frame clones only, minus some. The repertoire holds roughly 60,000 clones, with about 95% as singletons. Sequencing was carried out using PBMCs. All receptors come from a human donor in good health. Some clones in this sample may be carry-over from other donors' samples. CDR3s include the opening cysteine and the closing phenylalanine or tryptophan. The order of the fields is V gene, J gene, clone size, D gene, CDR3 DNA, CDR3 protein. D genes are given only for firm matches. The listing skips clone size in some rows; elsewhere it reads once, few, many or a size class.

TRBV4-3	TRBJ1-5	-	-	TGCGCCAGCGGGCCGGGACTCAATCAGCCCCAGCATTTT	CASGPGLNQPQHF
TRBV7-9	TRBJ2-5	-	TRBD2	TGTGCCAGCAGCTCACCGGGACTAGCGGGGGTCCAGTACTTC	CASSSPGLAGVQYF
TRBV7-3	TRBJ2-7	-	TRBD2	TGTGCCAGCAGCTTACGCGGGAGCCCTTTTGGGGAGCAGTACTTC	CASSLRGSPFGEQYF
TRBV6-6	TRBJ2-1	-	TRBD1	TGTGCCAGCAGTTCCCCAGGGGGCGCCTACAATGAGCAGTTCTTC	CASSSPGGAYNEQFF
TRBV4-1	TRBJ2-2	-	-	TGCGCCAGCAGCCAAGAGCCAGGGGCCACCGGGGAGCTGTTTTTT	CASSQEPGATGELFF
TRBV2	TRBJ2-3	-	TRBD2	TGTGCCAGCAGGGGGGGACTAGCGGGAGGAAGAGATACGCAGTATTTT	CASRGGLAGGRDTQYF
TRBV5-1	TRBJ2-3	-	-	TGCGCCACCAGGACGGGCCAGGGGATCACAGATACGCAGTATTTT	CATRTGQGITDTQYF
TRBV7-2	TRBJ1-1	-	-	TGTGCCAGCAGCTTAGTCCGGGGTGGTGAAGCTTTCTTT	CASSLVRGGEAFF
TRBV5-6	TRBJ2-5	-	TRBD1	TGTGCCAGCAGCTTGGCAGGGGGCCACGAGACCCAGTACTTC	CASSLAGGHETQYF
TRBV6-1	TRBJ1-6	-	TRBD1	TGTGCCAGCAGTGAATATATGGGGACAGCCTATAATTCACCCCTCCACTTT	CASSEYMGTAYNSPLHF
TRBV5-8	TRBJ2-1	-	TRBD1	TGTGCCAGCAGCTTGGTGCAGGGGGCGGCTAGCTCCTACAATGAGCAGTTCTTC	CASSLVQGAASSYNEQFF
TRBV23-1	TRBJ2-7	-	TRBD2	TGCGCCAGCATCCCGGGACTAGCGGGAGCAGAGAGCGACGAGCAGTACTTC	CASIPGLAGAESDEQYF
TRBV21-1	TRBJ2-7	-	-	TGTGCCAGCAGCAAATGGACTAGCGGGGCCCCGAAGACCTACGAGCAGTACTTC	CASSKWTSGAPKTYEQYF
TRBV5-6	TRBJ2-3	-	TRBD2	TGTGCCAGCAGCCCCTGGGTTAGCGGGGGTACAGATACGCAGTATTTT	CASSPWVSGGTDTQYF
TRBV4-3	TRBJ1-2	once	TRBD1	TGCGCCAGCAGCCAGGATACGACAGGGCCAGGAGGCTACACCTTC	CASSQDTTGPGGYTF
TRBV29-1	TRBJ2-2	-	-	TGCAGCGCCGGGGGCACCGGGGAGCTGTTTTTT	CSAGGTGELFF
TRBV15	TRBJ1-1	once	TRBD1	TGTGCCACCAGCAGAGACAGGGGGCCCACTGAAGCTTTCTTT	CATSRDRGPTEAFF
TRBV9	TRBJ1-2	-	-	TGTGCCAGCAGCCCACATGGGGGCGGTGCTAACTATGGCTACACCTTC	CASSPHGGGANYGYTF
TRBV2	TRBJ1-5	few	-	TGTGCCAGCGGCGGGGGGAATCAGCCCCAGCATTTT	CASGGGNQPQHF
TRBV19	TRBJ2-2	-	TRBD1	TGTGCCATCCGGGACAGGAACGGTTCCGGGGAGCTGTTTTTT	CAIRDRNGSGELFF
TRBV5-1	TRBJ2-7	-	TRBD1	TGCGCCAGCAGCTTCGGGGCAGGGGGCTCCGAGCAGTACTTC	CASSFGAGGSEQYF
TRBV4-3	TRBJ2-7	-	TRBD1	TGCGCCAGCAGCCAAGTCCGGGACAGACCCCTCGAGCAGTACTTC	CASSQVRDRPLEQYF
TRBV6-5	TRBJ2-7	-	TRBD1	TGTGCCAGCAGTTACGGGACAGGGACGTACGAGCAGTACTTC	CASSYGTGTYEQYF
TRBV2	TRBJ1-2	-	TRBD1	TGTGCCAGCAGTGAAGCCGGGACAGGGGGCTACTATGGCTACACCTTC	CASSEAGTGGYYGYTF
TRBV10-3	TRBJ1-2	once	-	TGTGCCATCAGTGACTTTGAGGAGTTCAACGATGGCTACACCTTC	CAISDFEEFNDGYTF
TRBV30	TRBJ1-1	-	TRBD1	TGTGCCTGTTGGGGGACAGGGGCTGAAGCTTTCTTT	CACWGTGAEAFF
TRBV2	TRBJ2-7	-	TRBD2	TGTGCCAGCAGTGGACTAGCGGGCTACGAGCAGTACTTC	CASSGLAGYEQYF
TRBV6-5	TRBJ1-1	-	TRBD1	TGTGCCAGCAGTGCAAGACAGGGGAGAACTGAAGCTTTCTTT	CASSARQGRTEAFF
TRBV20-1	TRBJ2-7	-	-	TGCAGTGCTGGGGACTTATACGAGCAGTACTTC	CSAGDLYEQYF
TRBV6-5	TRBJ2-4	-	TRBD1	TGTGCCAGCAGTTCCCAGGGGGTTGCCAAAAACATTCAGTACTTC	CASSSQGVAKNIQYF
TRBV18	TRBJ2-2	-	-	TGTGCCAGCTCACCAAGGCTAGAGGGCGGGGAGCTGTTTTTT	CASSPRLEGGELFF